The 30 T cell receptor beta chains presented below share a single source sample, sequenced in a study of OX40 agonist ivuxolimab in advanced cancers. Assay: immunoSEQ multiplex PCR; the TCRdb copy retains only in-frame clones and omits some. The sample lists 70,000 to 95,000 clones, about 94% occurring once. Sample: CD4+ or CD8+ T cells sorted from blood, taken in a trial of the OX40 agonist ivuxolimab. The receptors come from an adult with an advanced solid tumor such as melanoma, head and neck, liver or kidney cancer.

The chain employs TRBV5-1 and TRBJ2-7; TRBD1 matches 7 bases. This CDR3 has 13 amino acids. The V and J ends lost 4 bases and 3 bases, in that order; junction bases with no gene match: 4. Looked up from germline, CDR1 is SGHRS and CDR2 is YFSETQ. This CDR3 is CASSPSGGYEQYF. The DNA of the CDR3 is TGCGCCAGCAGCCCTTCAGGGGGCTACGAGCAGTACTTC.

V usage is TRBV6-6 and J usage is TRBJ2-7, with a tentative D call TRBD2 (6 bases). CDR1 and CDR2 (germline): MNHNY, SVGAGI (reference sequence). This CDR3 has 15 amino acids. The V and J ends lost 6 bases and 4 bases respectively, with 19 bases between them. The CDR3 bases are TGTGCCAGCAGCCCACCATGGGGGGTAGGGTACGAGCAGTACTTC. Protein: CASSPPWGVGYEQYF.

The chain couples TRBV11-3 to TRBJ2-3; D not resolved. Germline CDR1 is SGHNT and CDR2 is YENEEA. V was shortened by 5 bases and J by 2 bases, with 14 bases between the two germline ends. This CDR3 spans 15 amino acids. The CDR3 protein is CASSRSTGFTDTQYF. The CDR3 DNA reads as TGTGCCAGCAGCCGCTCTACTGGGTTCACAGATACGCAGTATTTT.

The V gene is TRBV10-3, the J gene TRBJ1-5; D unclear. The CDR3 runs to 14 residues. V was cut by 10 bases and J by 5 bases, with 18 bases left in between. Per the germline V gene, CDR1 is ENHRY and CDR2 is SYGVKD. This chain's CDR3 is CATRRSGADQPQHF. DNA of the CDR3: TGTGCCACCCGGAGAAGCGGCGCAGATCAGCCCCAGCATTTT.

V and J are TRBV28 and TRBJ2-7; 7 nucleotides match TRBD1. V was pared by 6 bases and J by 3 bases, with 8 bases of the junction left unmatched. Germline loops: CDR1 MDHEN, CDR2 SYDVKM. CDR3 length: 14 residues. The CDR3 DNA sequence: TGTGCCAGCAGGGAAAGTGGGACAGTCTACGAGCAGTACTTC. As protein: CASRESGTVYEQYF.

The chain uses TRBV7-8 and TRBJ2-3, with 10 bases identical to TRBD2. Germline V gives CDR1 SGHVS, CDR2 FQNEAQ. The J segment lost 4 bases and the V segment lost 5 bases, leaving 12 bases of the junction unmatched. The CDR3 consists of 17 residues. This CDR3 reads CASSKVPSGSRSDTQYF. The CDR3 DNA is TGTGCCAGCAGCAAGGTGCCTAGCGGGAGTCGGTCAGATACGCAGTATTTT.

This clone was seen once. V gene TRBV30 combines with J gene TRBJ1-1; 7 bases agree with TRBD1. The germline V gene has CDR1 GTSNPN and CDR2 SVGIG (reference sequence). The V gene end was trimmed by 5 bases and the J gene end by 7 bases; junction bases not matched to a gene: 13. CDR3 length: 14 amino acids. CDR3 sequence: CAWEKQAGGGEAFF. Written as DNA, the CDR3 is TGTGCCTGGGAAAAACAGGCAGGGGGTGGTGAAGCTTTCTTT.

The V and J genes are TRBV4-2 and TRBJ1-1, with a possible D match to TRBD1 (6 bases). The V gene lost 2 bases and the J gene lost 3 bases, with 10 bases spanning the gap. CDR3 length: 14 amino acids. Germline values: CDR1 LGHNA, CDR2 YNFKEQ. The CDR3, as DNA: TGTGCCAGCAGCCAAACTACAGGGTACACTGAAGCTTTCTTT. Translating it yields CASSQTTGYTEAFF.

Notes on this clone: The junction and the germline gene differ at one end; a read error may be behind it. The chain carries TRBV6-5 and TRBJ2-7; the match to TRBD2 covers 8 bases. This CDR3 contains 11 residues. Germline lookup yields CDR1 MNHEY and CDR2 SVGAGI. The DNA of the CDR3 is TGTGCCAGCAGAAACGGGGGGGTCGCCATCTTC. Its translation: CASRNGGVAIF.

The chain has TRBV7-2 and TRBJ2-1; 12 nucleotides agree with TRBD2. After removal of 5 bases from V and 9 bases from J, the junction contained 8 bases not matched to a gene. The CDR3 contains 15 residues. CDR1 is SGHTA and CDR2 is FQGNSA in the germline V gene. CDR3 sequence reads: CASSLSQTSGSEQFF. The CDR3 coding sequence is TGTGCCAGCAGCCTGTCGCAGACTAGCGGGAGTGAGCAGTTCTTC. The full variable domain, with the rest looked up from reference TRBV7-2 and TRBJ2-1, is GAGVSQSPSNKVTEKGKDVELRCDPISGHTALYWYRQSLGQGLEFLIYFQGNSAPDKSGLPSDRFSAERTGGSVSTLTIQRTQQEDSAVYLCASSLSQTSGSEQFFGPGTRLTVL.

In regard to this clone: This CDR3 is also generated by other DNA sequences in the sample. The rearrangement uses TRBV19 and TRBJ2-7; the D call may be TRBD1 or TRBD2 (5 bases each). V gave up 5 bases and J gave up 2 bases, with 10 bases separating them. Germline assignment: CDR1 LNHDA and CDR2 SQIVND (reference sequence). The CDR3 is made up of 13 amino acids. CDR3 region: CASSRQGAYEQYF. CDR3 in DNA: TGTGCCAGTAGTCGTCAGGGAGCCTACGAGCAGTACTTC.

J is TRBJ1-2 and V is TRBV18; 8 positions agree with TRBD1. CDR3 size: 16 residues. J gave up 8 bases and V 3 bases, and 14 bases lay outside the gene matches. CDR1 KGHSH and CDR2 LQKENI come from the germline V gene. The CDR3 nucleotides read TGTGCCAGCTCACCTTCTACGGGAGGACAGGGCTGGGGCTACACCTTC. It encodes CASSPSTGGQGWGYTF.

The J gene is TRBJ1-3, the V gene TRBV6-1; D is possibly TRBD1 (6 bases). Trimming took 3 bases from V and 4 from J, leaving 16 bases between them. The germline CDR1 and CDR2 sequences are MNHNS and SASEGT. This CDR3 is 16 amino acids long. As DNA, the CDR3 is TGTGCCAGCAGTGACCGGTCAGGGGTGGGAGGAAACACCATATATTTT. The encoded protein is CASSDRSGVGGNTIYF.

The CDR3 DNA sequence: TGTGCCAGCCGTATGACCAGGTTTAGCGACAATAATGAGCAGTTCTTC. The encoded protein is CASRMTRFSDNNEQFF. J is TRBJ2-1 and V is TRBV7-8, with D perhaps TRBD2 (5 bases). V was clipped by 8 bases and J by 7 bases, with 24 bases between them. The germline CDR1 and CDR2 sequences are SGHVS and FQNEAQ. The CDR3 consists of 16 residues.

This chain connects TRBV15 to TRBJ2-3; a possible D gene is TRBD2 (7 bases). V was pared by 0 bases and J by 5 bases, with 15 bases between. CDR1 is LNHNV, CDR2 YYDKDF, per germline (reference sequence). The CDR3 extends over 16 amino acids. The CDR3 loop is CATSRDHVGGGDTQYF. CDR3 coding DNA: TGTGCCACCAGCAGAGATCATGTGGGAGGGGGAGATACGCAGTATTTT.

The chain combines TRBV28 with TRBJ2-7, with 7 positions matching TRBD2. Germline lookup yields CDR1 MDHEN and CDR2 SYDVKM. With V trimmed by 7 bases and J by 3 bases, 9 bases remained unmatched. The CDR3 is 14 residues long. The CDR3 loop reads CASKGPSGHYEQYF. CDR3 DNA sequence: TGTGCCAGCAAAGGACCTAGCGGCCACTACGAGCAGTACTTC.

The J gene is TRBJ1-5, the V gene TRBV18, with D uncertain. Trimming shortened V by 6 bases and J by 6 bases, and 12 bases separated the two germline ends. Germline V gives CDR1 KGHSH, CDR2 LQKENI. CDR3 size: 13 residues. The CDR3 region is CASSTDGSQPQHF. The CDR3 coding sequence is TGTGCCAGCTCTACCGACGGATCTCAGCCCCAGCATTTT.

The chain joins TRBV10-3 to TRBJ2-1, with 9 bases fitting TRBD2. The J segment lost 0 bases and the V segment lost 0 bases, leaving 15 bases of the junction unmatched. From germline, CDR1 is ENHRY and CDR2 SYGVKD. The CDR3 is 21 amino acids. The CDR3 is CAISESHSSSGKPSSYNEQFF. In DNA, the CDR3 is TGTGCCATCAGTGAGTCGCATAGTTCTAGCGGGAAACCGAGCTCCTACAATGAGCAGTTCTTC.

The genes are TRBV30 and TRBJ1-6; D uncertain. The CDR3 sequence is 15 residues long. Germline loops: CDR1 GTSNPN, CDR2 SVGIG (reference sequence). The V and J ends lost 1 base and 9 bases respectively, with 16 bases between them. CDR3: CAWSGPQRTGSPLHF. CDR3 in DNA: TGTGCCTGGAGTGGCCCACAGAGAACGGGTTCACCCCTCCACTTT. Full variable domain (missing parts from reference TRBV30 and TRBJ1-6): SQTIHQWPATLVQPVGSPLSLECTVEGTSNPNLYWYRQAAGRGLQLLFYSVGIGQISSEVPQNLSASRPQDRQFILSSKKLLLSDSGFYLCAWSGPQRTGSPLHFGNGTRLTVT.

V usage is TRBV7-3 and J usage is TRBJ2-1; D remains unclear. This CDR3 region has 16 residues. Trimming removed 4 bases from V and 5 bases from J, with 18 bases in between. CDR1 and CDR2 (germline): SGHTA, FQGTGA. This chain's CDR3 is CASSSYSPESHNEQFF. CDR3 coding DNA: TGTGCCAGCAGCTCCTACTCCCCCGAGTCCCACAATGAGCAGTTCTTC.

This clone came up once. The rearrangement joins TRBV7-7 to TRBJ1-1; no reliable D call. CDR1 is SSHAT, CDR2 FNYEAQ, per germline (reference sequence). The CDR3 totals 13 residues. The CDR3 loop is CASLEFLNTEAFF. The CDR3 bases are TGTGCTAGTCTTGAGTTCCTCAACACTGAAGCTTTCTTT.

This chain joins TRBV6-5 and TRBJ2-7; the match to TRBD1 covers 7 bases. Germline assignment: CDR1 MNHEY and CDR2 SVGAGI. The CDR3 sequence is 13 residues long. The V gene end was trimmed by 6 bases and the J gene end by 3 bases; junction bases not matched to a gene: 5. The CDR3 region has the DNA TGTGCCAGCAGGGGGACAGCAGACTACGAGCAGTACTTC. Its protein is CASRGTADYEQYF.

The chain uses TRBV10-2 and TRBJ2-5; 7 nucleotides match TRBD2. The CDR3 has 14 amino acids. V gave up 6 bases and J gave up 11 bases; unmatched junction bases: 15. The germline V gene has CDR1 WSHSY and CDR2 SAAADI. CDR3 residues: CASSRRRSRGEQYF. The CDR3 bases are TGCGCCAGCAGCCGGAGGAGGTCCCGGGGGGAGCAGTACTTC.

The rearrangement joins TRBV10-3 to TRBJ1-2; 11 bases match TRBD1. The germline gives CDR1 ENHRY, CDR2 SYGVKD. V dropped 6 bases and J dropped 3; count of bases not matched to a gene: 0. This CDR3 has 13 amino acids. The CDR3 sequence is CAIRGQGDYGYTF. CDR3 bases: TGTGCCATCAGGGGACAGGGGGACTATGGCTACACCTTC.

This chain joins TRBV5-1 and TRBJ2-2; TRBD2 aligns across 10 bases. Germline CDR1 reads SGHRS; CDR2 reads YFSETQ. V lost 4 bases and J lost 7; bases outside the gene matches: 10. This CDR3 spans 16 amino acids. This CDR3 is CASSPQAGGPVGELFF. DNA of the CDR3: TGCGCCAGCAGCCCCCAAGCGGGAGGGCCGGTCGGGGAGCTGTTTTTT.

The chain recombines TRBV9 with TRBJ2-5; TRBD2 agrees at 8 bases. The germline V gene has CDR1 SGDLS and CDR2 YYNGEE. After removal of 1 base from V and 11 bases from J, the junction contained 7 bases not matched to a gene. This CDR3 is 13 amino acids long. CDR3 nucleotide sequence: TGTGCCAGCAGCGTATCGGCGGGAGGAGTGCAGTACTTC. Translated, it gives CASSVSAGGVQYF.

The V gene is TRBV5-1, the J gene TRBJ2-3; 11 positions agree with TRBD2. This CDR3 contains 18 residues. V lost 0 bases to trimming and J lost 0 bases; unmatched junction nucleotides: 6. Per the germline V gene, CDR1 is SGHRS and CDR2 is YFSETQ. The CDR3, as DNA: TGCGCCAGCAGCTTGGAGTCTAGCGGGAGGATTAGCACAGATACGCAGTATTTT. Protein: CASSLESSGRISTDTQYF.

The chain employs TRBV5-1 and TRBJ2-3, with 12 bases that match TRBD2. Germline lookup yields CDR1 SGHRS and CDR2 YFSETQ. This CDR3 region has 16 residues. The V gene end was trimmed by 2 bases and the J gene end by 4 bases; junction bases not matched to a gene: 5. CDR3 in amino acids: CASSFSTSGRADTQYF. CDR3 coding DNA: TGCGCCAGCAGCTTCTCGACTAGCGGGAGAGCAGATACGCAGTATTTT.

V is TRBV30 and J is TRBJ2-3; D possibly uses TRBD1 or TRBD2 (5 bases each). The CDR3 has 14 residues. Looked up from germline, CDR1 is GTSNPN and CDR2 is SVGIG (reference sequence). The V and J ends lost 0 bases and 13 bases respectively, with 20 bases between them. CDR3: CAWSVIMGDVPKYF. The CDR3 DNA reads as TGTGCCTGGAGTGTTATTATGGGGGACGTTCCCAAGTATTTT.

This chain joins TRBV28 and TRBJ2-7, with 9 nucleotides matching TRBD1. Germline CDR1 reads MDHEN; CDR2 reads SYDVKM. The junction had 5 bases not matched to a gene; V was cut back by 2 bases and J by 6 bases. There are 14 residues in the CDR3. CDR3 residues: CASSLGDRDAEQYF. For the CDR3, the DNA is TGTGCCAGCAGTTTAGGGGACAGGGATGCCGAGCAGTACTTC.